The sequence of this T cell receptor (beta chain) was determined in a study of shared clonotypes between healthy human individuals. Trimming cost V 4 bases and J 3 bases; bases outside gene matches: 15. CDR3 length: 17 amino acids. CDR1 is SGDLS, CDR2 YYNGEE, per germline. Method: immunoSEQ multiplex PCR; TCRdb's copy keeps in-frame clones and lacks some. The sample carries about 2.1 million clones, just over 90% recorded once. Terminally differentiated effector memory CD45RA+ cells were left out of the naive CD8 fraction, which was CD45RO-negative and positively selected for CCR7. Only Caucasian adults living in Nashville, Tennessee made up the donor group.

V is TRBV9 and J is TRBJ2-5; TRBD2 aligns across 7 bases. Sequenced material: naive CD8+ T cells from PBMCs. The clonotype was recovered from a man aged 18-30 years in good health. Some clones in this sample may be carry-over from other donors' samples. The CDR3 DNA reads as TGTGCCAGCAGCCCACGGGGGGTAGTGGTCGCGGAAGAGACCCAGTACTTC. This gives the protein CASSPRGVVVAEETQYF. Full variable domain (rest looked up from reference TRBV9 and TRBJ2-5): DSGVTQTPKHLITATGQRVTLRCSPRSGDLSVYWYQQSLDQGLQFLIQYYNGEERAKGNILERFSAQQFPDLHSELNLSSLELGDSALYFCASSPRGVVVAEETQYFGPGTRLLVL.